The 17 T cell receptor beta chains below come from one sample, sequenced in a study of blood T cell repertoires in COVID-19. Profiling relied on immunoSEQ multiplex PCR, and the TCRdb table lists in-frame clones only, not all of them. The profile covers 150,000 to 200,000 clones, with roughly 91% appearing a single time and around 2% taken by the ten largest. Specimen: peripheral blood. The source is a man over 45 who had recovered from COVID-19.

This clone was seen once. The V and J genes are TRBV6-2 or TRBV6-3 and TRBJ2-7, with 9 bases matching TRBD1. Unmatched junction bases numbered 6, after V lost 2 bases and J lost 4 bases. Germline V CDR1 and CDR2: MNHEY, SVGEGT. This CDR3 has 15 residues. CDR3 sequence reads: CASSYPGTGKYEQYF. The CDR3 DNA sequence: TGTGCCAGCAGTTACCCCGGGACAGGGAAATACGAGCAGTACTTC.

CDR3 region: CASSYESGGPDTGELFF. In DNA form, the CDR3 reads TGTGCCAGCAGCTACGAATCGGGGGGCCCCGACACCGGGGAGCTGTTTTTT. This chain connects TRBV11-2 to TRBJ2-2, with D possibly matching TRBD2 (7 bases). CDR1 and CDR2 from the germline V gene are SGHAT and FQNNGV. Trimming shortened V by 4 bases and J by 3 bases, and 18 bases separated the two germline ends. The CDR3 runs to 17 residues.

The CDR3: CASSLGQGQSGYTF. Here the CDR3 DNA reads TGTGCCAGCAGCTTGGGGCAGGGGCAGTCGGGCTACACCTTC. V is TRBV5-4 and J is TRBJ1-2; TRBD1 might be the D (6 bases). This CDR3 contains 14 residues. Germline V gives CDR1 SGHNT, CDR2 YYREEE (reference sequence). Trimming pared 0 bases from V and 8 bases from J, leaving 14 bases between.

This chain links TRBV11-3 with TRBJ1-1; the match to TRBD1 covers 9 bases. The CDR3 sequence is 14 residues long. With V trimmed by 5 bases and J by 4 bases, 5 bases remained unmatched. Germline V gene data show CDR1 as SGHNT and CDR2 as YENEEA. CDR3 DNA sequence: TGTGCCAGCAGCGCGACAGGGGGGAGCACTGAAGCTTTCTTT. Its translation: CASSATGGSTEAFF. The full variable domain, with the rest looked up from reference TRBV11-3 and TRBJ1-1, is EAGVVQSPRYKIIEKKQPVAFWCNPISGHNTLYWYLQNLGQGPELLIRYENEEAVDDSQLPKDRFSAERLKGVDSTLKIQPAELGDSAVYLCASSATGGSTEAFFGQGTRLTVV.

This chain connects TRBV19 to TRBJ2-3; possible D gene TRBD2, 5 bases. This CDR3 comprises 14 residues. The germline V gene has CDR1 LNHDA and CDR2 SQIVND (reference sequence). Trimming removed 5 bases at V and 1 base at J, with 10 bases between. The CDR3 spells CASSPDFGTDTQYF. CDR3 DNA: TGTGCCAGTAGTCCGGACTTTGGCACAGATACGCAGTATTTT. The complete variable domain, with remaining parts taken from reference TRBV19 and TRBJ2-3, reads DGGITQSPKYLFRKEGQNVTLSCEQNLNHDAMYWYRQDPGQGLRLIYYSQIVNDFQKGDIAEGYSVSREKKESFPLTVTSAQKNPTAFYLCASSPDFGTDTQYFGPGTRLTVL.

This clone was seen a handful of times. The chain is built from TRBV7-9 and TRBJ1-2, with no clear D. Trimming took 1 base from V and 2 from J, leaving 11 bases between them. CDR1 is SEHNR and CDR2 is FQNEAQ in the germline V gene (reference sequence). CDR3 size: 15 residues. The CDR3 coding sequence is TGTGCCAGCAGCTTAGTAGGTGGAGCGAACTATGGCTACACCTTC. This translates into CASSLVGGANYGYTF.

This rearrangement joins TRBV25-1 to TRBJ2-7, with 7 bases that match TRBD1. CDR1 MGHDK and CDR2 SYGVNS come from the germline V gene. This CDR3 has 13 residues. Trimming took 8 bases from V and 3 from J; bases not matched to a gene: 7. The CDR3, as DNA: TGTGCCAGCGCCCGACCAGGGGGCTACGAGCAGTACTTC. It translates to CASARPGGYEQYF.

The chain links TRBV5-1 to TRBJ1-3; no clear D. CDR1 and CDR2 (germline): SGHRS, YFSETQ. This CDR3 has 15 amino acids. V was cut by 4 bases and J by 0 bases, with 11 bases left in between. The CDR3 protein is CASSTAVTSGNTIYF. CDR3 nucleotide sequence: TGCGCCAGCAGCACAGCCGTAACCTCTGGAAACACCATATATTTT. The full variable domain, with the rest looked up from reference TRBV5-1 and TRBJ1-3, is KAGVTQTPRYLIKTRGQQVTLSCSPISGHRSVSWYQQTPGQGLQFLFEYFSETQRNKGNFPGRFSGRQFSNSRSEMNVSTLELGDSALYLCASSTAVTSGNTIYFGEGSWLTVV.

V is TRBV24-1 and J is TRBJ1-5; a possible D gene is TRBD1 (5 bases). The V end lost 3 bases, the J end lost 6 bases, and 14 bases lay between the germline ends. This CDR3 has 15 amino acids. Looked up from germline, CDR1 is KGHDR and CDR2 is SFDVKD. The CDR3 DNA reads TGTGCCACCAGTGATGGCGGCCGGGGGAGTCAGCCCCAGCATTTT. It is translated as CATSDGGRGSQPQHF.

CDR3 bases: TGTGCCAGCAGCCGCCGACAGGTTGATCAAGAGACCCAGTACTTC. Its protein is CASSRRQVDQETQYF. The V gene is TRBV27, the J gene TRBJ2-5; D may be TRBD1 (6 bases). Germline V gene data show CDR1 as MNHEY and CDR2 as SMNVEV (reference sequence). The CDR3 totals 15 residues. Deletions cut 6 bases from V and 2 bases from J, with 16 bases between.

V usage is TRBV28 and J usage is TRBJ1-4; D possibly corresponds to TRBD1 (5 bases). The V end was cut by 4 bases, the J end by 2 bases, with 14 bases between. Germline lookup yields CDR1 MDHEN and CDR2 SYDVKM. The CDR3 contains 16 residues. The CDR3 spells CASSSQGQQTNEKLFF. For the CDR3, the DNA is TGTGCCAGCAGTTCCCAGGGCCAGCAGACTAATGAAAAACTGTTTTTT.

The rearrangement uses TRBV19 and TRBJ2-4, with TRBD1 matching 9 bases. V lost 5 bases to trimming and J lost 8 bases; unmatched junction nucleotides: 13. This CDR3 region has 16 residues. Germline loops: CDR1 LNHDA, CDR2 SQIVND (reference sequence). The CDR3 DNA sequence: TGTGCCAGTAGTCAGCCGACCGGGACAGGGACACACATTCAGTACTTC. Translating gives CASSQPTGTGTHIQYF. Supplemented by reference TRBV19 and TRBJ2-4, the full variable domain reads DGGITQSPKYLFRKEGQNVTLSCEQNLNHDAMYWYRQDPGQGLRLIYYSQIVNDFQKGDIAEGYSVSREKKESFPLTVTSAQKNPTAFYLCASSQPTGTGTHIQYFGAGTRLSVL.

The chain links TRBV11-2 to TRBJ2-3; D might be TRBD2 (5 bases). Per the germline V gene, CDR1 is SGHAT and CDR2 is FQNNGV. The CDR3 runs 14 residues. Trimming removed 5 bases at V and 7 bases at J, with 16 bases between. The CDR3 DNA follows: TGTGCCAGCAGCCTAGGGCTAGCCGTGTATACGCAGTATTTT. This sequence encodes CASSLGLAVYTQYF.

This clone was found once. The DNA of the CDR3 is TGTGCCAGCAGCTTAGGTCCAGGGGGCGGCTCTGGAAACACCATATATTTT. Translated, it gives CASSLGPGGGSGNTIYF. The chain links TRBV7-8 to TRBJ1-3, with 8 bases fitting TRBD1. The CDR3 contains 17 residues. V lost 1 base to trimming and J lost 0 bases; unmatched junction nucleotides: 5. Germline V gene sequence: CDR1 SGHVS, CDR2 FQNEAQ. The variable domain in full, completed from reference TRBV7-8 and TRBJ1-3, reads GAGVSQSPRYKVAKRGQDVALRCDPISGHVSLFWYQQALGQGPEFLTYFQNEAQLDKSGLPSDRFFAERPEGSVSTLKIQRTQQEDSAVYLCASSLGPGGGSGNTIYFGEGSWLTVV.

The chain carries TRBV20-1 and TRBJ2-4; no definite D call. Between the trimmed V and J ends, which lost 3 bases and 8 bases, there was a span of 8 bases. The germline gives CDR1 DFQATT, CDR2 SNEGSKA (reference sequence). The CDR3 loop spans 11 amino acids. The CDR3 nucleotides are TGCAGTGCTAGTTCCCCGGACATTCAGTACTTC. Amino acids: CSASSPDIQYF.

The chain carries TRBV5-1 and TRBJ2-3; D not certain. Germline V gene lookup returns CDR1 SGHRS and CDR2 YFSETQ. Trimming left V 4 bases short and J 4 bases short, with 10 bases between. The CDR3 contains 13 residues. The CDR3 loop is CASSAAPSDTQYF. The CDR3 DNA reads TGCGCCAGCAGCGCGGCGCCATCAGATACGCAGTATTTT.

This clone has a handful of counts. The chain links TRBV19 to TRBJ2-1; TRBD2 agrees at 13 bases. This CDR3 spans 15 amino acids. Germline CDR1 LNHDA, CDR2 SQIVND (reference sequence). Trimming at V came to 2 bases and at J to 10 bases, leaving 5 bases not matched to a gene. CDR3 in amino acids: CASSITSGGASEQFF. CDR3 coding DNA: TGTGCCAGTAGTATAACTAGCGGGGGGGCCTCCGAGCAGTTCTTC.